Below are 7 T cell receptor beta chains sequenced from a single sample in a study of T cell responses to AZD1222 COVID-19 vaccine. The table came from immunoSEQ multiplex PCR; TCRdb's copy has only in-frame clones and leaves some out. Among about 76,000 clones listed, roughly 80% were seen once. The material sequenced was peripheral blood, taken 28 days after the second dose of the MenACWY control vaccine. Receptors originate from an adult who received the MenACWY meningococcal vaccine as a control.

The chain employs TRBV12-3 or TRBV12-4 and TRBJ2-7; a possible D gene is TRBD1 (5 bases). The length of the CDR3 is 13 residues. V shed 3 bases and J shed 6 bases, with 12 bases lying between them. Here the CDR3 reads CASSFNEGAEQYF. The CDR3 DNA reads TGTGCCAGCAGTTTTAATGAAGGGGCCGAGCAGTACTTC.

This chain uses TRBV2 with TRBJ2-1; 9 bases line up with TRBD1. CDR1 SNHLY and CDR2 FYNNEI come from the germline V gene. With 5 bases clipped from V and 8 bases from J, the junction kept 7 bases outside the gene matches. The CDR3 contains 14 residues. The CDR3 nucleotides read TGTGCCAGCAGTTTCCGGGGACAGGGCTATGAGCAGTTCTTC. This encodes CASSFRGQGYEQFF.

This clone was found once. The J gene is TRBJ2-7, the V gene TRBV5-1; perhaps TRBD2 as D (5 bases). The CDR3 spans 15 residues. V was cut by 4 bases and J by 6 bases, with 20 bases left in between. Germline CDR1 is SGHRS and CDR2 is YFSETQ. This CDR3 reads CASSPSLEAGSEQYF. CDR3 in DNA: TGCGCCAGCAGCCCGAGTTTGGAGGCTGGGTCCGAGCAGTACTTC. Complete variable domain (other parts from reference TRBV5-1 and TRBJ2-7): KAGVTQTPRYLIKTRGQQVTLSCSPISGHRSVSWYQQTPGQGLQFLFEYFSETQRNKGNFPGRFSGRQFSNSRSEMNVSTLELGDSALYLCASSPSLEAGSEQYFGPGTRLTVT.

V gene TRBV6-1 combines with J gene TRBJ2-4; D is unclear. The CDR3 sequence is 14 residues long. Germline CDR1 and CDR2: MNHNS and SASEGT. The V end was cut by 1 base, the J end by 8 bases, with 12 bases between. In DNA, the CDR3 is TGTGCCAGCAGTGAAGGGGATCGAAGGGACATTCAGTACTTC. Translation: CASSEGDRRDIQYF.

V usage is TRBV27 and J usage is TRBJ1-1; D is unclear. The CDR3 is made up of 15 amino acids. CDR1 and CDR2 (germline): MNHEY, SMNVEV (reference sequence). Trimming removed 10 bases from V and 1 base from J, with 19 bases in between. CDR3 protein: CATRRNSFSNTEAFF. In DNA, the CDR3 is TGTGCCACCAGGAGGAACAGTTTCTCGAACACTGAAGCTTTCTTT.

The rearrangement uses TRBV6-5 and TRBJ1-2, with a possible D match to TRBD1 (6 bases). V lost 6 bases and J lost 4, with 15 bases in between. Germline values: CDR1 MNHEY, CDR2 SVGAGI. The length of the CDR3 is 14 residues. In DNA form, the CDR3 reads TGTGCCAGCAGCCCCTTAGGGGGAAGCTATGGCTACACCTTC. It translates to CASSPLGGSYGYTF.

The chain carries TRBV7-9 and TRBJ1-6, with a possible D match to TRBD1 (5 bases). The V end lost 4 bases, the J end lost 9 bases, and 10 bases lay between the germline ends. This CDR3 contains 13 residues. Germline V gives CDR1 SEHNR, CDR2 FQNEAQ (reference sequence). CDR3 residues: CASSSGTSSPLHF. The DNA for the CDR3 is TGTGCCAGCAGCTCGGGGACGTCTTCACCCCTCCACTTT.